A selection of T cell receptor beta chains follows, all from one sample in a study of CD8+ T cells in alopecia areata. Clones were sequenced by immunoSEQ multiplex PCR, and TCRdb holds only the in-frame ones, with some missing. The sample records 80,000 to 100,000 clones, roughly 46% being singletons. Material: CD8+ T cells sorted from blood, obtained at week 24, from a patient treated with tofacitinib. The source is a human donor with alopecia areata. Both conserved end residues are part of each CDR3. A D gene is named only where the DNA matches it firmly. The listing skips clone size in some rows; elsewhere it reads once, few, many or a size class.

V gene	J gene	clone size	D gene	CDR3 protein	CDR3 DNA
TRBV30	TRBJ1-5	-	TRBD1	CAWAPGQGGNQPQHF	TGTGCCTGGGCCCCGGGACAGGGCGGCAATCAGCCCCAGCATTTT
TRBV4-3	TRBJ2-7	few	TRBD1	CASSPGQGAQYEQYF	TGCGCCAGCAGCCCGGGACAGGGGGCGCAATACGAGCAGTACTTC
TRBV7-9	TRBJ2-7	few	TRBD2	CASSSPTSGRSHEQYF	TGTGCCAGCAGCTCGCCCACTAGCGGGAGGTCCCACGAGCAGTACTTC
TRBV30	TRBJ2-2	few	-	CAWSPGTGELFF	TGTGCCTGGAGTCCAGGGACCGGGGAGCTGTTTTTT
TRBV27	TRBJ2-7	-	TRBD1	CASRDRAYEQYF	TGTGCCAGCCGGGACAGGGCCTACGAGCAGTACTTC
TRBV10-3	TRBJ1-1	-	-	CAIRTTGNTEAFF	TGTGCCATCAGAACTACAGGGAACACTGAAGCTTTCTTT
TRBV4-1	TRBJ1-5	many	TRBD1	CASSHGTGVGQPQHF	TGCGCCAGCAGCCACGGGACAGGGGTGGGTCAGCCCCAGCATTTT
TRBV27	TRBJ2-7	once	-	CASSFARGYEQYF	TGTGCCAGCAGTTTTGCCAGGGGATACGAGCAGTACTTC
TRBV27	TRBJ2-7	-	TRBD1	CASSLSGQGSYEQYF	TGTGCCAGCAGTTTATCGGGACAGGGCTCCTACGAGCAGTACTTC
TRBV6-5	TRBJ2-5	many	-	CATGVYRETQYF	TGTGCCACCGGGGTCTACCGGGAGACCCAGTACTTC
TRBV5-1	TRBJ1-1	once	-	CASSLEGRVAEAFF	TGCGCCAGCAGCTTGGAGGGGAGAGTCGCTGAAGCTTTCTTT
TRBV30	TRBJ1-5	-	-	CAWSVQGDQPQHF	TGTGCCTGGAGTGTACAGGGTGATCAGCCCCAGCATTTT
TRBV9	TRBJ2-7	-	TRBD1	CASSADDRTGIYEQYF	TGTGCCAGCAGCGCGGACGACAGGACAGGCATCTACGAGCAGTACTTC
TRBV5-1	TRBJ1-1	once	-	CASSPGLVNTEAFF	TGCGCCAGCAGCCCGGGACTGGTGAACACTGAAGCTTTCTTT
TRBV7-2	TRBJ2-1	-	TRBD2	CASLRTGRLNEQFF	TGTGCCAGCCTCCGGACCGGGAGGCTCAATGAGCAGTTCTTC
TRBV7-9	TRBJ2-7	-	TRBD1	CASAGQGASYEQYF	TGTGCCAGCGCTGGACAGGGGGCCTCCTACGAGCAGTACTTC
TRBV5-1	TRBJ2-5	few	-	CASSEWTAGETQYF	TGCGCCAGCAGCGAATGGACAGCGGGAGAGACCCAGTACTTC
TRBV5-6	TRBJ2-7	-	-	CASNRGGHETYEQYF	TGTGCCAGCAACAGGGGGGGACACGAAACCTACGAGCAGTACTTC
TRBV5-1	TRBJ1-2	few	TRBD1	CASGTGGSGYTF	TGCGCCAGCGGTACAGGGGGTAGTGGCTACACCTTC
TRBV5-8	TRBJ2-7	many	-	CASSAVSSYEQYF	TGTGCCAGCAGCGCGGTTTCGTCCTACGAGCAGTACTTC
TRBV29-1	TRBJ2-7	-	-	CSVEDEGSSYEQYF	TGCAGCGTTGAAGACGAGGGAAGCTCCTACGAGCAGTACTTC
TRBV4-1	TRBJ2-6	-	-	CASSPGWGAGANVLTF	TGCGCCAGCAGCCCTGGGTGGGGGGCTGGGGCCAACGTCCTGACTTTC
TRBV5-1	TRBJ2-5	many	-	CASSLKRAQGREETQYF	TGCGCCAGCAGCTTAAAGCGGGCCCAGGGGCGGGAAGAGACCCAGTACTTC
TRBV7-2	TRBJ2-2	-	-	CASSYTGELFF	TGTGCCAGCAGTTACACCGGGGAGCTGTTTTTT
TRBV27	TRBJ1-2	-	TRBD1	CASGVVRDRVGGYTF	TGTGCCAGCGGAGTTGTACGGGACAGGGTCGGTGGCTACACCTTC
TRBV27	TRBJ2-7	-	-	CASSPGSSYEQYF	TGTGCCAGCAGTCCCGGAAGTTCCTACGAGCAGTACTTC
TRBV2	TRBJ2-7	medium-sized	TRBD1	CASSTTGAREQYF	TGTGCCAGCAGTACGACAGGGGCGAGAGAGCAGTACTTC
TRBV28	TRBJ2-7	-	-	CASSLWPRGGGYAYEQYF	TGTGCCAGCAGTTTATGGCCCCGGGGTGGGGGTTACGCCTACGAGCAGTACTTC
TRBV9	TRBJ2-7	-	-	CASSVAAGDLYEQYF	TGTGCCAGCAGCGTAGCGGCAGGCGATCTATACGAGCAGTACTTC
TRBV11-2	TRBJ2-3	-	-	CASRERHPGGTDTQYF	TGTGCCAGCAGGGAGAGACACCCCGGGGGCACAGATACGCAGTATTTT
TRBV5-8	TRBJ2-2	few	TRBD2	CASSYMSRLAGDSGELFF	TGTGCCAGCAGCTACATGTCCCGACTAGCGGGAGACTCCGGGGAGCTGTTTTTT
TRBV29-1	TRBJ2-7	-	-	CSALGGPSYEQYF	TGCAGCGCCCTGGGGGGACCCTCCTACGAGCAGTACTTC
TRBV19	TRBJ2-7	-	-	CASSMGRSYEQYF	TGTGCCAGTAGTATGGGGAGAAGCTACGAGCAGTACTTC
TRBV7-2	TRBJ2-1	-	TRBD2	CASNPRAGGTYNEQFF	TGTGCCAGCAATCCTCGGGCGGGAGGGACCTACAATGAGCAGTTCTTC
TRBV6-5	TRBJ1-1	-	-	CASSTIAGVWTEAFF	TGTGCCAGCAGTACAATTGCTGGGGTATGGACTGAAGCTTTCTTT
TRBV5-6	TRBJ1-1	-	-	CASSLIMNTEAFF	TGTGCCAGCAGCTTAATCATGAACACTGAAGCTTTCTTT
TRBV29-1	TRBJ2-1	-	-	CSVESSRAYNEQFF	TGCAGCGTTGAATCTTCCCGCGCCTACAATGAGCAGTTCTTC
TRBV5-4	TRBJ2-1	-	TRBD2	CATRKGGLAGGWNEQFF	TGTGCCACTCGTAAGGGTGGACTAGCGGGAGGATGGAATGAGCAGTTCTTC
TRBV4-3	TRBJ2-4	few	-	CASSQDKAKQNIQYF	TGCGCCAGCAGCCAAGATAAGGCAAAACAAAACATTCAGTACTTC
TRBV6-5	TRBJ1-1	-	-	CASTPLELNTEAFF	TGTGCCAGCACCCCCCTAGAGTTGAACACTGAAGCTTTCTTT
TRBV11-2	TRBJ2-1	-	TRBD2	CASRVIAGAYNEQFF	TGTGCCAGCAGGGTCATAGCGGGAGCCTACAATGAGCAGTTCTTC
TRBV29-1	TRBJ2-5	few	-	CSVEEGETQYF	TGCAGCGTTGAAGAGGGAGAGACCCAGTACTTC